Sequencing of this T cell receptor beta chain was carried out in a study of type 1 and type 2 diabetes patients. This clonotype appeared many times. PCR was run on genomic DNA. Multiplex PCR with 30 forward and 13 reverse primers amplified the TCR beta CDR3. MiXCR, run by TCRdb on the multiplex PCR reads, gives a single entry per CDR3 protein. Among about 290,000 distinct CDR3 sequences listed, 40% to 50% were seen once. Germline CDR1 is WSHSY and CDR2 is SAAADI. CDR3 length: 13 residues. Between the trimmed V and J ends, which lost 2 bases and 2 bases, there was a span of 6 bases. Peripheral blood, 9 to 10 milliliters per participant, was collected.

Input material: peripheral blood mononuclear cells (PBMCs). The receptor comes from a man aged 18-30 years with type 2 diabetes. This chain links TRBV10-2 with TRBJ2-5; D is undetermined. CDR3 DNA sequence: TGCGCCAGCAGTGAGGCAGGACAAGAGACCCAGTACTTC. It yields the protein CASSEAGQETQYF.